Listed here are 25 T cell receptor beta chains from one sample, sequenced in a study of shared clonotypes between healthy human individuals. Measured with immunoSEQ multiplex PCR; TCRdb has only the in-frame clones, and not every one. The data contain about 330,000 clones, about nine tenths of them singletons. The specimen sequenced was memory CD8+ T cells sorted from blood. This sample's subset: CD45RO+ cells pooled with CCR7-negative TemRA cells. Source of these receptors: a man between 18 and 29 years old in good health.

The chain carries TRBV10-1 and TRBJ2-1, with 8 bases fitting TRBD2. Germline V gene sequence: CDR1 WNHNN, CDR2 SYGVQD (reference sequence). This CDR3 region has 16 residues. The J segment lost 0 bases and the V segment lost 2 bases, leaving 3 bases of the junction unmatched. CDR3 sequence reads: CASSERLAGSYNEQFF. The CDR3 coding sequence is TGCGCCAGCAGTGAGCGGCTAGCGGGCTCCTACAATGAGCAGTTCTTC.

V and J are TRBV27 and TRBJ2-4; possibly TRBD1 for D (5 bases). Per the germline V gene, CDR1 is MNHEY and CDR2 is SMNVEV (reference sequence). The CDR3 runs 14 residues. V lost 8 bases and J lost 0, with 11 bases in between. The CDR3 DNA sequence: TGTGCCAGCGGCTCAGGGTTAGCCAAAAACATTCAGTACTTC. Translated: CASGSGLAKNIQYF.

The chain recombines TRBV5-1 with TRBJ2-7, with TRBD1 as a possible D gene (6 bases). CDR1 and CDR2 (germline): SGHRS, YFSETQ. The ends were cut back, 1 base at V and 3 bases at J, with 20 bases in the middle. The CDR3 extends over 17 amino acids. The CDR3 here is CASSLRGGRDNYYEQYF. The DNA for the CDR3 is TGCGCCAGCAGCTTGCGTGGGGGCCGAGACAACTACTACGAGCAGTACTTC.

The genes are TRBV11-3 and TRBJ2-3, with a tentative D call TRBD2 (5 bases). This CDR3 has 15 residues. V dropped 5 bases and J dropped 0 bases, with 12 bases sitting between them. Germline V gene data show CDR1 as SGHNT and CDR2 as YENEEA. The CDR3 sequence is CASSSGDFSTDTQYF. The CDR3 DNA is TGTGCCAGCAGCAGCGGTGACTTTAGCACAGATACGCAGTATTTT.

The V call is TRBV27, the J call TRBJ1-5; TRBD1 might be the D (6 bases). With 5 bases removed from V and 6 bases from J, the gap between germline ends came to 11 bases. The CDR3 totals 13 residues. Germline lookup yields CDR1 MNHEY and CDR2 SMNVEV (reference sequence). CDR3 sequence: CASSETGSQPQHF. The DNA for the CDR3 is TGTGCCAGCAGTGAGACAGGCAGTCAGCCCCAGCATTTT.

This chain joins TRBV12-5 and TRBJ2-3; possible D gene TRBD1, 5 bases. Deletions cut 2 bases from V and 6 bases from J, with 9 bases between. Per the germline V gene, CDR1 is LGHNT and CDR2 is FRNRAP. The CDR3 loop spans 13 amino acids. The CDR3 nucleotides read TGTGCTAGTGGTTTGAAGGGGTGGGATACGCAGTATTTT. As protein: CASGLKGWDTQYF.

This chain connects TRBV7-6 to TRBJ1-3, with a weak D call TRBD1 (5 bases). CDR1 and CDR2 from the germline V gene are SGHVS and FNYEAQ. The V end lost 5 bases, the J end lost 0 bases, and 11 bases lay between the germline ends. The CDR3 has 15 amino acids. CDR3 region: CASSPGTGSGNTIYF. CDR3 DNA sequence: TGTGCCAGCAGCCCGGGGACGGGCTCTGGAAACACCATATATTTT.

The CDR3 loop reads CASSIEDTGAYEQYF. The CDR3 coding sequence is TGTGCCAGTAGTATAGAGGATACGGGAGCCTACGAGCAGTACTTC. V usage is TRBV19 and J usage is TRBJ2-7; D may be TRBD2 (6 bases). The germline V and J ends were trimmed by 0 bases and 2 bases, with 11 bases remaining between them. There are 15 residues in the CDR3. Germline CDR1 and CDR2: LNHDA and SQIVND (reference sequence).

The V and J genes are TRBV4-1 and TRBJ1-1; D is perhaps TRBD1 (5 bases). Per germline, CDR1 MGHRA and CDR2 YSYEKL. The CDR3 length is 18 residues. The germline V and J ends were trimmed by 2 bases and 1 base, with 20 bases remaining between them. As DNA, the CDR3 is TGCGCCAGCAGCCAATTCTTGATCGGGGGGGTAAGGAACACTGAAGCTTTCTTT. Translated, it gives CASSQFLIGGVRNTEAFF.

This clone appeared a single time. The J gene is TRBJ2-1, the V gene TRBV6-5; D is unresolved. CDR1 and CDR2 from the germline V gene are MNHEY and SVGAGI. The CDR3 has 11 residues. V was clipped by 8 bases and J by 6 bases, with 8 bases between them. The CDR3 bases are TGTGCCAGCCAGGCTCTCAATGAGCAGTTCTTC. Residues: CASQALNEQFF.

The gene calls are TRBV10-1 and TRBJ2-7; D remains ambiguous. CDR1 and CDR2 (germline): WNHNN, SYGVQD (reference sequence). V was trimmed by 3 bases and J by 2 bases, leaving 11 bases between them. This CDR3 comprises 14 residues. The CDR3 DNA is TGCGCCAGCAGTGATCCGGGTTTGACCTACGAGCAGTACTTC. Amino acid sequence: CASSDPGLTYEQYF.

The chain uses TRBV2 and TRBJ2-7; D possibly matches TRBD1 or TRBD2 (5 bases each). The CDR3 runs 17 residues. In germline, CDR1 is SNHLY, CDR2 FYNNEI. With 1 base removed from V and 2 bases from J, the gap between germline ends came to 18 bases. CDR3 in amino acids: CASSEGWLGVDPYEQYF. As DNA, the CDR3 is TGTGCCAGCAGTGAAGGGTGGTTGGGGGTGGACCCCTACGAGCAGTACTTC. Full variable domain (outside the CDR3, taken from reference TRBV2 and TRBJ2-7): EPEVTQTPSHQVTQMGQEVILRCVPISNHLYFYWYRQILGQKVEFLVSFYNNEISEKSEIFDDQFSVERPDGSNFTLKIRSTKLEDSAMYFCASSEGWLGVDPYEQYFGPGTRLTVT.

The chain carries TRBV6-6 and TRBJ2-2; D unclear. In germline, CDR1 is MNHNY, CDR2 SVGAGI (reference sequence). V was cut by 3 bases and J by 5 bases, with 13 bases left in between. CDR3 length: 15 amino acids. This chain's CDR3 is CASSYRLISTGELFF. CDR3 DNA: TGTGCCAGCAGTTATAGGCTAATATCGACCGGGGAGCTGTTTTTT.

This rearrangement joins TRBV11-2 to TRBJ1-3, with 7 nucleotides matching TRBD1. This CDR3 has 17 residues. The J segment lost 3 bases and the V segment lost 0 bases, leaving 8 bases of the junction unmatched. Per the germline V gene, CDR1 is SGHAT and CDR2 is FQNNGV. CDR3 loop: CASSLDLIRGVGNTIYF. In nucleotides, the CDR3 is TGTGCCAGCAGCTTAGATCTCATCAGGGGGGTTGGAAACACCATATATTTT.

This clone was observed once. The J gene is TRBJ2-7, the V gene TRBV7-9, with 10 nucleotides matching TRBD2. CDR1 and CDR2 from the germline V gene are SEHNR and FQNEAQ (reference sequence). The trim removed 5 bases at V and 2 bases at J, leaving 15 bases unmatched. The CDR3 sequence is 18 residues long. The CDR3 loop is CASSISRPRTSGTYEQYF. The CDR3 DNA reads TGTGCCAGCAGCATCTCCCGTCCTAGGACTAGCGGAACCTACGAGCAGTACTTC.

This clone appeared a single time. The chain combines TRBV18 with TRBJ1-1; 8 bases map to TRBD1. V was pared by 4 bases and J by 0 bases, with 13 bases of the junction left unmatched. The CDR3 contains 18 residues. The germline CDR1 and CDR2 sequences are KGHSH and LQKENI. The CDR3 sequence is CASSRLRTGPNMNTEAFF. In DNA form, the CDR3 reads TGTGCCAGCTCACGACTACGGACAGGGCCTAACATGAACACTGAAGCTTTCTTT.

V usage is TRBV4-1 and J usage is TRBJ1-3; 7 bases line up with TRBD1. Germline CDR1 MGHRA, CDR2 YSYEKL. Unmatched junction bases numbered 7, after V lost 4 bases and J lost 4 bases. This CDR3 is built from 15 residues. In nucleotides, the CDR3 is TGCGCCAGCAGCCTTAAACAGGGGCCCGGAAACACCATATATTTT. The encoded protein is CASSLKQGPGNTIYF.

The chain employs TRBV7-9 and TRBJ2-1; 9 bases fit TRBD1. V dropped 6 bases and J dropped 2; count of bases not matched to a gene: 2. There are 14 residues in the CDR3. Per germline, CDR1 SEHNR and CDR2 FQNEAQ (reference sequence). The CDR3 coding sequence is TGTGCCAGCAGAACAGGGGGCACCTACAATGAGCAGTTCTTC. The encoded protein is CASRTGGTYNEQFF.

The chain couples TRBV11-2 to TRBJ2-1; 7 bases align to TRBD2. The CDR3 extends over 16 amino acids. Germline CDR1 and CDR2: SGHAT and FQNNGV. With V trimmed by 5 bases and J by 9 bases, 16 bases remained unmatched. In nucleotides, the CDR3 is TGTGCCAGCAGCCCTTGGGGGAGGGAGATGGGAACTGAGCAGTTCTTC. It encodes CASSPWGREMGTEQFF. Complete variable domain (other parts from reference TRBV11-2 and TRBJ2-1): EAGVAQSPRYKIIEKRQSVAFWCNPISGHATLYWYQQILGQGPKLLIQFQNNGVVDDSQLPKDRFSAERLKGVDSTLKIQPAKLEDSAVYLCASSPWGREMGTEQFFGPGTRLTVL.

This clone has more than one count but fewer than ten. The genes are TRBV30 and TRBJ1-3; 9 nucleotides align to TRBD1. CDR1 and CDR2 (germline): GTSNPN, SVGIG (reference sequence). The CDR3 is made up of 14 amino acids. Losses at the gene ends were 3 bases for V and 8 bases for J; bases not matched to a gene: 8. CDR3 nucleotide sequence: TGTGCCTGGAGCCGGGGACAGGGTACGGACACCATATATTTT. This encodes CAWSRGQGTDTIYF.

The chain joins TRBV10-3 to TRBJ2-3; 9 nucleotides agree with TRBD1. Germline V gives CDR1 ENHRY, CDR2 SYGVKD. This CDR3 region has 15 residues. V lost 5 bases, J lost 0 bases, and 3 bases stayed unmatched. CDR3 DNA sequence: TGTGCCATCAGTAAGGGACAGGGTAGCACAGATACGCAGTATTTT. This translates into CAISKGQGSTDTQYF.

V usage is TRBV5-4 and J usage is TRBJ1-4; D call uncertain. The V and J ends lost 0 bases and 13 bases respectively, with 10 bases between them. The CDR3 has 12 amino acids. Germline CDR1 SGHNT, CDR2 YYREEE (reference sequence). The CDR3 region has the DNA TGTGCCAGCAGCTTGGGCCAGTCGGGACTGTTTTTT. Amino acid sequence: CASSLGQSGLFF.

The chain uses TRBV28 and TRBJ2-7, with no clear D. Trimming stripped 5 bases from V and 0 bases from J, with 11 bases between. Germline lookup yields CDR1 MDHEN and CDR2 SYDVKM. The CDR3 is 14 amino acids. This chain's CDR3 is CASSLGRSSYEQYF. The CDR3 DNA reads as TGTGCCAGCAGTCTCGGACGGAGCTCCTACGAGCAGTACTTC.

The chain recombines TRBV7-9 with TRBJ1-2, with TRBD1 identical over 8 bases. Unmatched junction bases numbered 14, after V lost 3 bases and J lost 8 bases. Germline CDR1 reads SEHNR; CDR2 reads FQNEAQ (reference sequence). The length of the CDR3 is 16 residues. The DNA for the CDR3 is TGTGCCAGCAGCTTTGCAGGGGGCGCAACTGTTTTGGGCTACACCTTC. Protein product: CASSFAGGATVLGYTF.

V and J are TRBV9 and TRBJ1-3, with 8 nucleotides matching TRBD1. V was clipped by 2 bases and J by 7 bases; unmatched bases: 14. This CDR3 has 17 residues. Per the germline V gene, CDR1 is SGDLS and CDR2 is YYNGEE. CDR3 DNA sequence: TGTGCCAGCAGCGTGCGGGACAGGACCGAGACGGGGAACACCATATATTTT. This encodes CASSVRDRTETGNTIYF.